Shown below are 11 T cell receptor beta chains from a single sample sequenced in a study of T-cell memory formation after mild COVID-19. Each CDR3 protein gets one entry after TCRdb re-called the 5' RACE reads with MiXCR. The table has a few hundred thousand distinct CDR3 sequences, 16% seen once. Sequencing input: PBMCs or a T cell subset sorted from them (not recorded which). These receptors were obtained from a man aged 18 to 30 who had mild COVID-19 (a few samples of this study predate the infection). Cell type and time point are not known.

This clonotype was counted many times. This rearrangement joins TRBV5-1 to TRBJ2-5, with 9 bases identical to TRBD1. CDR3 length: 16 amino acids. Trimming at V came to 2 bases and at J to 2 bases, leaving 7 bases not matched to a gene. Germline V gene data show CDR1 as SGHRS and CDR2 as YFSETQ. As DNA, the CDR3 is TGCGCCAGCAGCTTCTTTCCCGGACAGGGGCAAGAGACCCAGTACTTC. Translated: CASSFFPGQGQETQYF.

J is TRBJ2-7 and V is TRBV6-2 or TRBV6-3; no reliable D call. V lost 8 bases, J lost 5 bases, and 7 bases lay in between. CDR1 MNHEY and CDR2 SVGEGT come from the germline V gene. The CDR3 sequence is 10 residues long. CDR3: CASGEDEQYF. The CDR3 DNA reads TGTGCCAGCGGTGAGGACGAGCAGTACTTC.

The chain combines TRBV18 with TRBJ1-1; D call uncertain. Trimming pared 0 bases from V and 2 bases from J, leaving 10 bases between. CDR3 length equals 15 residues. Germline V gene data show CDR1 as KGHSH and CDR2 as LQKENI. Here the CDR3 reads CASSPPFGVNTEAFF. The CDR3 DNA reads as TGTGCCAGCTCACCACCGTTTGGGGTTAACACTGAAGCTTTCTTT. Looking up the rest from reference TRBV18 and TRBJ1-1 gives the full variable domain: NAGVMQNPRHLVRRRGQEARLRCSPMKGHSHVYWYRQLPEEGLKFMVYLQKENIIDESGMPKERFSAEFPKEGPSILRIQQVVRGDSAAYFCASSPPFGVNTEAFFGQGTRLTVV.

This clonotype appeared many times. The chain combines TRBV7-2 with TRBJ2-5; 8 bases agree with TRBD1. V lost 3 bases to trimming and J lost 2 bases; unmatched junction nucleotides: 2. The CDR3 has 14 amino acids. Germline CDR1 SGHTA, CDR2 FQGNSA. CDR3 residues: CASSFRQGQETQYF. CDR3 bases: TGTGCCAGCAGCTTTCGACAGGGGCAAGAGACCCAGTACTTC.

CDR3: CASSQNTGAQETQYF. The CDR3 nucleotides read TGCGCCAGCAGCCAAAATACCGGCGCTCAAGAGACCCAGTACTTC. This rearrangement joins TRBV4-1 to TRBJ2-5, with D uncertain. Germline CDR1 reads MGHRA; CDR2 reads YSYEKL. Trimming took 2 bases from V and 2 from J, leaving 12 bases between them. This CDR3 is built from 15 residues.

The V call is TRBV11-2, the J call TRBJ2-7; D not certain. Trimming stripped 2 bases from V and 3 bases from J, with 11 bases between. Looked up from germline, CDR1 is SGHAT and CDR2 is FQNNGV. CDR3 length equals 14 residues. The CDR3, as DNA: TGTGCCAGCAGCTTATCGACGGAGTACTACGAGCAGTACTTC. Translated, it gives CASSLSTEYYEQYF.

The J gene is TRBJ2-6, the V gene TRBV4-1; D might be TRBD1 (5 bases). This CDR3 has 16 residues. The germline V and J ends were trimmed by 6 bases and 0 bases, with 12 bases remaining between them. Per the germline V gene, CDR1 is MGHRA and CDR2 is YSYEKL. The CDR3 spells CASSPADSSGANVLTF. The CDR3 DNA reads TGCGCCAGCAGTCCTGCCGACAGCTCTGGGGCCAACGTCCTGACTTTC.

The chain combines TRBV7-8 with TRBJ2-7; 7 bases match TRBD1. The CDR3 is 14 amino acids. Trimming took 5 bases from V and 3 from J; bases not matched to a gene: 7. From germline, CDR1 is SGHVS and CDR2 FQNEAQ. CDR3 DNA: TGTGCCAGCAGCGCCTACAGGGGAAACTACGAGCAGTACGTC. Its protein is CASSAYRGNYEQYV.

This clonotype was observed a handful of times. The chain's CDR3 is CASSSLVGSYYEQYF. The CDR3 bases are TGTGCCAGCAGCAGTTTAGTGGGTAGTTACTACGAGCAGTACTTC. The chain couples TRBV27 to TRBJ2-7; D gene uncertain. The CDR3 has 15 amino acids. Germline CDR1 and CDR2: MNHEY and SMNVEV (reference sequence). The V gene lost 6 bases and the J gene lost 3 bases, with 18 bases spanning the gap.

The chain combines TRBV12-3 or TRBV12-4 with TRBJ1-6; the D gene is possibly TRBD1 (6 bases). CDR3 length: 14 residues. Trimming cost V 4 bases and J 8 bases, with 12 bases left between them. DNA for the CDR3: TGTGCCAGCAGTTCCAACTACAGGGATTCACCCCTCCACTTT. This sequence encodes CASSSNYRDSPLHF.

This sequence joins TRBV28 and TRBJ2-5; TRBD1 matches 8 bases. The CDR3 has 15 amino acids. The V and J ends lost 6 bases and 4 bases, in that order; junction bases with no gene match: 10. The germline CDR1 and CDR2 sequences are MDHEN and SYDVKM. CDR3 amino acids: CASRPQPDRGETQYF. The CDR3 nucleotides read TGTGCCAGCAGACCTCAACCCGACAGGGGAGAGACCCAGTACTTC.